A single TCR beta chain is shown here with its context. This record comes from a study of blood T cell repertoires in COVID-19. Study-level background: PBMCs, B-cell-depleted T cells, or T cells were the source of the cDNA or gDNA that made up the material.

Authors' methods: Scientists estimated how many nucleated cells there were by amplifying reference gene primers. This table comes from immunoSEQ multiplex PCR, and its TCRdb copy is limited to in-frame clones, with some not included. V, J and clone size are taken as reported in that table, and D and trimming were inferred from the DNA itself. This sample has about 150,000 clones, with around four fifths found just once. Participants were aged roughly 18 to 90 years from roughly 25 US areas. Clinical histories supplied by participants themselves formed the basis of cohort assignment. Germline CDR1 KGHDR, CDR2 SFDVKD. The CDR3 is 14 amino acids. V was pared by 5 bases and J by 3 bases, with 12 bases between.

The V and J genes are TRBV24-1 and TRBJ1-2; unclear D gene. Sequencing was done on a sample of PBMCs or T cells enriched from blood (not recorded which). This receptor was taken from a woman between 50 and 59 years old with acute COVID-19. CDR3 in amino acids: CATSVGIRHYGYTF. The CDR3 region has the DNA TGTGCCACCAGTGTCGGAATCAGGCACTATGGCTACACCTTC.